Listed below are T cell receptor beta chains from one sample, sequenced in a study of control samples from healthy donors and cancer patients. Some clones are missing from TCRdb's copy, which holds only in-frame ones; the method was immunoSEQ multiplex PCR. The sample includes some 160,000 clones, roughly 90% of them seen just once. The material sequenced was blood. The origin of the receptors is a woman aged 25 to 39 in good health. CDR3s include the opening cysteine and the closing phenylalanine or tryptophan. The order of the fields is D gene, J gene, V gene, clone size, CDR3 DNA, CDR3 protein. D genes are given only for firm matches. Clone size is shown for a subset of rows, as once, few, many or a class of expanded clone.

D: -
J: TRBJ2-1
V: TRBV27
size: -
DNA: TGTGCCAGCAGTTTAGGGACAACCTACAATGAGCAGTTCTTC
CDR3: CASSLGTTYNEQFF

D: -
J: TRBJ1-4
V: TRBV5-1
size: -
DNA: TGCGCCAGCAGCTTGGGGGCCCTAAATGAAAAACTGTTTTTT
CDR3: CASSLGALNEKLFF

D: -
J: TRBJ2-1
V: TRBV7-2
size: -
DNA: TGTGCCAGCAGCTTAGCGCTGGTTAACAATGAGCAGTTCTTC
CDR3: CASSLALVNNEQFF

D: -
J: TRBJ1-1
V: TRBV20-1
size: once
DNA: TGCAGTGCGCGGAGGGAAGGTGAAGCTTTCTTT
CDR3: CSARREGEAFF

D: -
J: TRBJ1-6
V: TRBV27
size: once
DNA: TGTGCCAGTAGGGTTGAGGCGTACTATAATTCACCCCTCCACTTT
CDR3: CASRVEAYYNSPLHF

D: -
J: TRBJ2-6
V: TRBV7-3
size: once
DNA: TGTGCCAGCAGCGGGGCCGGGGTCTCTGGGGCCAACGTCCTGACTTTC
CDR3: CASSGAGVSGANVLTF

D: -
J: TRBJ2-1
V: TRBV2
size: -
DNA: TGTGCCAGCAGTGAGCGGGGGCAGGGAAACAATGAGCAGTTCTTC
CDR3: CASSERGQGNNEQFF

D: TRBD2
J: TRBJ2-1
V: TRBV15
size: -
DNA: TGTGCCACCAGCCGCGGGACTAGCGGGAGCAATGAGCAGTTCTTC
CDR3: CATSRGTSGSNEQFF

D: TRBD2
J: TRBJ2-3
V: TRBV7-3
size: -
DNA: TGTGCCAGCAGCGGAGCGGGAGCCACAGATACGCAGTATTTT
CDR3: CASSGAGATDTQYF

D: TRBD2
J: TRBJ2-1
V: TRBV9
size: -
DNA: TGTGCCAGCAGCCGGACTAGCGGGAGGGAATACAATGAGCAGTTCTTC
CDR3: CASSRTSGREYNEQFF

D: -
J: TRBJ1-1
V: TRBV28
size: -
DNA: TGTGCCAGCATCCCGCAATGGAACACTGAAGCTTTCTTT
CDR3: CASIPQWNTEAFF

D: -
J: TRBJ2-7
V: TRBV7-9
size: -
DNA: TGTGCCAGCAGCTTAGAGCCTGGGGCGCTCAACGAGCAGTACTTC
CDR3: CASSLEPGALNEQYF

D: -
J: TRBJ1-1
V: TRBV5-4
size: -
DNA: TGTGCCAGCAGCCCTCGGACGGATAACACTGAAGCTTTCTTT
CDR3: CASSPRTDNTEAFF

D: -
J: TRBJ2-6
V: TRBV5-1
size: once
DNA: TGCGCCAGCAGTCCGTCAGGGGCTGGGGCCAACGTCCTGACTTTC
CDR3: CASSPSGAGANVLTF

D: -
J: TRBJ2-1
V: TRBV28
size: -
DNA: TGTGCCAGCAATCCAAGAGGAACAGCTAGCAATGAGCAGTTCTTC
CDR3: CASNPRGTASNEQFF

D: TRBD1
J: TRBJ2-7
V: TRBV19
size: -
DNA: TGTGCCAGTAGTATAGACGGGGACAGGGGCGACGAGCAGTACTTC
CDR3: CASSIDGDRGDEQYF

D: TRBD2
J: TRBJ2-1
V: TRBV5-8
size: -
DNA: TGTGCCAGCAGCCTGCGGGGGGGCTACAATGAGCAGTTCTTC
CDR3: CASSLRGGYNEQFF

D: TRBD1
J: TRBJ1-5
V: TRBV6-5
size: -
DNA: TGTGCCAGCAGTTTTGGACAGGGCAGTCAGCCCCAGCATTTT
CDR3: CASSFGQGSQPQHF

D: TRBD2
J: TRBJ2-3
V: TRBV2
size: once
DNA: TGTGCCAGTAGGGGACTAGCGGGAGCTAATACGCAGTATTTT
CDR3: CASRGLAGANTQYF

D: -
J: TRBJ2-4
V: TRBV6-5
size: -
DNA: TGTGCCAGCAGGGGGGACATCTCGGGAAACATTCAGTACTTC
CDR3: CASRGDISGNIQYF

D: TRBD1
J: TRBJ2-2
V: TRBV6-5
size: once
DNA: TGTGCCAGCAGTTGGGACAGGGGGCGCCCCGGGGAGCTGTTTTTT
CDR3: CASSWDRGRPGELFF

D: -
J: TRBJ1-5
V: TRBV7-2
size: -
DNA: TGTGCCAGCAGCTTAGGGAGGGCCTTTAATCAGCCCCAGCATTTT
CDR3: CASSLGRAFNQPQHF

D: TRBD2
J: TRBJ2-1
V: TRBV20-1
size: once
DNA: TGCAGTGCTAGTAGTCTAGCGGGTCAGTATGAGCAGTTCTTC
CDR3: CSASSLAGQYEQFF

D: -
J: TRBJ2-7
V: TRBV25-1
size: -
DNA: TGTGCCAGCAGTGGAGTCAGTACCTACGAGCAGTACTTC
CDR3: CASSGVSTYEQYF

D: TRBD2
J: TRBJ2-3
V: TRBV7-7
size: -
DNA: TGTGCTAGCAGCTTACGGAGCGGGACCACAGATACGCAGTATTTT
CDR3: CASSLRSGTTDTQYF

D: -
J: TRBJ1-2
V: TRBV6-2/TRBV6-3
size: -
DNA: TGTGCCAGCAGCCTACAAAGGTTTGGCTACACCTTC
CDR3: CASSLQRFGYTF

D: TRBD2
J: TRBJ2-1
V: TRBV11-2
size: -
DNA: TGTGCCAGCAAGTTGAGGCTAGCGGGATTCAAGAACAATGAGCAGTTCTTC
CDR3: CASKLRLAGFKNNEQFF

D: -
J: TRBJ1-2
V: TRBV6-5
size: -
DNA: TGTGCCAGCAGTTACTCGACCGCTAATGGCTACACCTTC
CDR3: CASSYSTANGYTF

D: TRBD1
J: TRBJ2-7
V: TRBV3-1/TRBV3-2
size: -
DNA: TGTGCCAGCAGCCACATGGACAGGGTGGACTACGAGCAGTACTTC
CDR3: CASSHMDRVDYEQYF

D: -
J: TRBJ1-3
V: TRBV2
size: -
DNA: TGTGCCATTTCGGGGCGGGCTGGAAACACCATATATTTT
CDR3: CAISGRAGNTIYF

D: -
J: TRBJ1-6
V: TRBV5-1
size: -
DNA: TGCGCCAGCAGCTTGGCCAGGGAAGGATCACCCCTCCACTTT
CDR3: CASSLAREGSPLHF

D: TRBD2
J: TRBJ2-3
V: TRBV4-1
size: -
DNA: TGCGCCAGCACCCCAGTCGCTAGCGGCACGCAGTATTTT
CDR3: CASTPVASGTQYF

D: -
J: TRBJ2-1
V: TRBV6-4
size: -
DNA: TGTGCCAGCAGTGACTCGGCTAGTGGAGGTGATGAGCAGTTCTTC
CDR3: CASSDSASGGDEQFF

D: -
J: TRBJ1-5
V: TRBV2
size: -
DNA: TGTGCCAGCAGTGAAGTGGGGTCCTTGGACGGGGCCCAGCATTTT
CDR3: CASSEVGSLDGAQHF

D: TRBD2
J: TRBJ2-7
V: TRBV6-4
size: -
DNA: TGTGCCAGCAGCCCACCGGGACTAGCGGGAGTTGGATCGTACGAGCAGTACTTC
CDR3: CASSPPGLAGVGSYEQYF

D: TRBD2
J: TRBJ2-5
V: TRBV11-2
size: -
DNA: TGTGCCAGCAGCTCTCTAGCGGGAGGGCAAGAGACCCAGTACTTC
CDR3: CASSSLAGGQETQYF